A single sample gave rise to the 5 T cell receptor beta chains below, sequenced in a study of blood T cell repertoires in COVID-19. Repertoires were generated with immunoSEQ multiplex PCR, while TCRdb's copy carries only in-frame clones and drops some. The sample contains roughly 300,000 clones, about 86% of which appear only once. The sequencing input was PBMCs or T cells enriched from blood (not recorded which). These receptors all come from a woman aged 35 to 49 with acute COVID-19.

This clone was counted a single time. V gene TRBV6-5 combines with J gene TRBJ1-6; 7 nucleotides match TRBD1. The CDR3 is made up of 14 amino acids. CDR1 is MNHEY and CDR2 is SVGAGI in the germline V gene. J was trimmed by 6 bases and V by 7 bases; bases with no gene match: 6. The CDR3 region is CASTPDRSNSPLHF. The CDR3 DNA reads as TGTGCCAGCACCCCGGACAGGAGTAATTCACCCCTCCACTTT.

The chain recombines TRBV4-1 with TRBJ1-1, with a tentative D call TRBD1 (6 bases). Germline values: CDR1 MGHRA, CDR2 YSYEKL. CDR3 length equals 15 residues. The V end lost 0 bases, the J end lost 4 bases, and 12 bases lay between the germline ends. The CDR3 sequence: CASSQDTGYVTEAFF. In DNA, the CDR3 is TGCGCCAGCAGCCAAGATACAGGGTATGTCACTGAAGCTTTCTTT.

J is TRBJ1-2 and V is TRBV5-6, with D hard to call. This CDR3 contains 12 residues. The germline V gene has CDR1 SGHDT and CDR2 YYEEEE. Trimming cost V 1 base and J 7 bases, with 8 bases left between them. In nucleotides, the CDR3 is TGTGCCAGCAGCTTGTGGGAGGGTGGCTACACCTTC. This sequence encodes CASSLWEGGYTF.

In regard to this clone: At one boundary the junction diverges from the germline segment, which might be a read error. This chain links TRBV5-1 with TRBJ2-4; 7 bases agree with TRBD1. The germline V gene encodes CDR1 SGHRS and CDR2 YFSETQ. The CDR3 consists of 14 residues. The CDR3 here is CASSPETGTLGLNF. In DNA form, the CDR3 reads TGCGCCAGCAGCCCGGAGACAGGGACCCTAGGTTTGAACTTC.

This clone was detected only once. The rearrangement uses TRBV4-1 and TRBJ2-3; 13 bases agree with TRBD2. Germline lookup yields CDR1 MGHRA and CDR2 YSYEKL. The CDR3 spans 17 residues. Unmatched junction bases numbered 4, after V lost 4 bases and J lost 0 bases. The CDR3 reads CASSRGTSGASTDTQYF. The CDR3 region has the DNA TGCGCCAGCAGCCGCGGGACTAGCGGGGCTAGCACAGATACGCAGTATTTT.